This T cell receptor (beta chain) was identified during a study of metastatic and nonmetastatic thyroid tumors. This clone showed up many times. TCRdb reanalyzed the PCR reads via MiXCR. The table records more than 85,000 clones, around 9.1% of them present only once. CDR1 is MNHEY, CDR2 SMNVEV, per germline (reference sequence). The J segment lost 6 bases and the V segment lost 6 bases, leaving 2 bases of the junction unmatched. This CDR3 has 14 residues. No treatment of any kind had been given to any patient before thyroid surgery. This receptor was identified in a female donor with papillary thyroid cancer or a benign thyroid nodule (not recorded which). Some clones in this sample may be carry-over from other donors' samples. Material for sequencing was blood. This chain uses TRBV27 with TRBJ2-5, with TRBD2 matching over 15 bases. CDR3 protein: CASSGTSGGKTQYF. The DNA for the CDR3 is TGTGCCAGCAGCGGGACTAGCGGGGGGAAGACCCAGTACTTC.